The present TCR beta chain was sequenced within a study of cytomegalovirus exposure and HLA in healthy donors. A multiplex PCR was run with 60 Vbeta primers and 13 Jbeta primers. This table comes from immunoSEQ multiplex PCR, and its TCRdb copy is limited to in-frame clones, with some not included. The repertoire holds approximately 200,000 clones, with around 79% as singletons. V shed 3 bases and J shed 5 bases, with 17 bases lying between them. The CDR3 spans 15 residues. CDR1 and CDR2 (germline): SGDLS, YYNGEE. The chain recombines TRBV9 with TRBJ1-1, with D maybe TRBD1 (6 bases). The sample was PBMCs. The receptor was isolated from a woman younger than 45 in good health and CMV-seropositive. CDR3 in DNA: TGTGCCAGCAGCGCCGAGGGGGTCTTCAGTACTGAAGCTTTCTTT. This gives the protein CASSAEGVFSTEAFF.